Listed below are T cell receptor beta chains from one sample, sequenced in a study of blood T cell repertoires in COVID-19. Here immunoSEQ multiplex PCR was the method, and the copy in TCRdb shows in-frame clones only, minus some. The sample includes tens of thousands of clones, 85% of them seen just once. The sample taken for sequencing was peripheral blood. These receptors all stem from a middle-aged man with active COVID-19. CDR3s include the opening cysteine and the closing phenylalanine or tryptophan. D genes are given only for firm matches. Clone size is not always given. Where it is, it says once, few, many or a class for expanded clones.

size,J,V,D,DNA,CDR3
NA,TRBJ2-7,TRBV5-1,TRBD1,TGCGCCAGCAGCTCTTCGACAGACAGGGCCTACGAGCAGTACTTC,CASSSSTDRAYEQYF
NA,TRBJ1-5,TRBV2,NA,TGTGCCAGCACGAAGGAGGGCTCAAATCAGCCCCAGCATTTT,CASTKEGSNQPQHF
once,TRBJ2-1,TRBV25-1,NA,TGTGCCAGCAGTAAAGGGACAACCAACAATGAGCAGTTCTTC,CASSKGTTNNEQFF
NA,TRBJ2-1,TRBV5-8,NA,TGTGCCAGCAGACCACTCCCAAGGCCAGGTTACAATGAGCAGTTCTTC,CASRPLPRPGYNEQFF
NA,TRBJ2-1,TRBV9,TRBD2,TGTGCCAGCAGCGCAGGACTAGCGATTTACAATGAGCAGTTCTTC,CASSAGLAIYNEQFF
NA,TRBJ1-2,TRBV2,TRBD1,TGTGCCAGCAGGGCGACAGGGGGTATTGCCTATGGCTACACCTTC,CASRATGGIAYGYTF
NA,TRBJ1-2,TRBV5-1,NA,TGCGCCAGCAGCCCAGAATTCATACCTTCCTATGGCTACACCTTC,CASSPEFIPSYGYTF
NA,TRBJ2-3,TRBV7-6,NA,TGTGCCAGCAGCTTAGCGAGTTGGAGGACGGTCACAGATACGCAGTATTTT,CASSLASWRTVTDTQYF
NA,TRBJ1-1,TRBV6-2/TRBV6-3,NA,TGTGCCAGCAGTCCGGCCAGAGGCGGGGGCACTGAAGCTTTCTTT,CASSPARGGGTEAFF
NA,TRBJ1-1,TRBV14,NA,TGTGCCAGCAGCCAAGTAGGGGCCGGAATGAACACTGAAGCTTTCTTT,CASSQVGAGMNTEAFF
NA,TRBJ2-5,TRBV11-3,TRBD1,TGTGCCAGCAGCCCTAATCGGGACAGGGCAGAGACCCAGTACTTC,CASSPNRDRAETQYF
few,TRBJ1-3,TRBV10-1,NA,TGCGCCAGCAGGGGGGGGCGAGACTCTGGAAACACCATATATTTT,CASRGGRDSGNTIYF
NA,TRBJ2-2,TRBV5-6,TRBD2,TGTGCCAGCACCTCACTGGGACTAAGAACCGGGGAGCTGTTTTTT,CASTSLGLRTGELFF
few,TRBJ2-7,TRBV7-3,TRBD1,TGTGCCAGCAGCTCCTCGACAGGGTCCGAGCAGTACTTC,CASSSSTGSEQYF
NA,TRBJ1-6,TRBV5-1,TRBD1,TGCGCCAGCAGCTCCCAGGGGGACGATTCACCCCTCCACTTT,CASSSQGDDSPLHF
NA,TRBJ2-2,TRBV6-4,NA,TGTGCCAGCAGGCTCCGGCTAGCTAGGAACACCGGGGAGCTGTTTTTT,CASRLRLARNTGELFF
NA,TRBJ1-4,TRBV28,TRBD1,TGTGCCAGCCGTGTCAGGGGGCTTGAAAAACTGTTTTTT,CASRVRGLEKLFF
NA,TRBJ2-1,TRBV4-1,NA,TGCGCCAGCAGCCAAGCGTCGTTTAATGAGCAGTTCTTC,CASSQASFNEQFF
NA,TRBJ2-3,TRBV5-6,NA,TGTGCCAGCAGCCTGGGACCATCTAGAGATACGCAGTATTTT,CASSLGPSRDTQYF
NA,TRBJ1-2,TRBV10-2,NA,TGCGCCAGCAGTGAGCTCTCCGGGGGGGCTTATGGCTACACCTTC,CASSELSGGAYGYTF
NA,TRBJ1-1,TRBV11-3,NA,TGTGCCAGCAGCTTAGGGATGACCTCGGAGATGAACACTGAAGCTTTCTTT,CASSLGMTSEMNTEAFF
NA,TRBJ2-7,TRBV7-8,NA,TGTGCCAGCAGCTTAGGAGCGGGCGGGCGATACTCCTACGAGCAGTACTTC,CASSLGAGGRYSYEQYF
NA,TRBJ2-7,TRBV6-2/TRBV6-3,TRBD1,TGTGCCAGCAGTGCTCGACAGGGGGCGTTTGAGCAGTACTTC,CASSARQGAFEQYF
NA,TRBJ1-1,TRBV28,NA,TGTGCCAGCACTCTTGGGGGCAGGGGCGCGCCTGAAGCTTTCTTT,CASTLGGRGAPEAFF
NA,TRBJ1-4,TRBV19,NA,TGTGCCAGTAGTCTCCAAAACAGGGTAGGGGAAAAACTGTTTTTT,CASSLQNRVGEKLFF